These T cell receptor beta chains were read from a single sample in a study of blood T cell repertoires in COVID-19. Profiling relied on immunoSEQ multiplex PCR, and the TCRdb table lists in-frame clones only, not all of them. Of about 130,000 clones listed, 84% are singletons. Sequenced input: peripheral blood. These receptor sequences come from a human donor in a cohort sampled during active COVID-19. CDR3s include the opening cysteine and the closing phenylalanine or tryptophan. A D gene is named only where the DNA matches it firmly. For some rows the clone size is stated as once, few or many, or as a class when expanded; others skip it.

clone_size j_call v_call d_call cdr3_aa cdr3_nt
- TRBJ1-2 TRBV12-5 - CASGLVLSPGSQGYTF TGTGCTAGTGGTTTGGTATTGAGCCCGGGGTCTCAGGGCTACACCTTC
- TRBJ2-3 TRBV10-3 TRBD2 CAISTSGGADTQYF TGTGCCATCAGCACTAGCGGGGGGGCAGATACGCAGTATTTT
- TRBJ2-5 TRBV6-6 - CASSYSRRGETQYF TGTGCCAGCAGTTACTCACGGCGGGGTGAGACCCAGTACTTC
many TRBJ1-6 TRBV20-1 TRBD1 CSAPTGMTLHF TGCAGTGCTCCGACAGGGATGACCCTCCACTTT
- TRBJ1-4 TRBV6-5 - CASRTAFREEKLFF TGTGCCAGCAGAACAGCTTTTCGGGAGGAAAAACTGTTTTTT
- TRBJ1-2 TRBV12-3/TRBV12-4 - CASSLKAGLGYTF TGTGCCAGCAGTTTAAAGGCAGGGCTTGGCTACACCTTC
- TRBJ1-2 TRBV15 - CATSRDRIRGTGYTF TGTGCCACCAGCAGAGATCGTATCAGGGGAACAGGCTACACCTTC
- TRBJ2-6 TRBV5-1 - CASSDIRSGANVLTF TGCGCCAGCAGCGACATCCGCTCTGGGGCCAACGTCCTGACTTTC
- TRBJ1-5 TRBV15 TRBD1 CATSRGRTGVNQPQHF TGTGCCACCAGCAGAGGGAGGACAGGAGTCAATCAGCCCCAGCATTTT
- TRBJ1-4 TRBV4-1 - CASSLGLTRNEKLFF TGCGCCAGCAGCCTTGGACTGACACGTAATGAAAAACTGTTTTTT
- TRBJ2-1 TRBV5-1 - CASSLVSSDEQFF TGCGCCAGCAGCTTGGTATCTAGCGATGAGCAGTTCTTC
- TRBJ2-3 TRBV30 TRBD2 CAWSLSLAGGTDTQYF TGTGCCTGGAGTCTTTCCCTAGCGGGGGGCACAGATACGCAGTATTTT
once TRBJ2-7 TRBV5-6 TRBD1 CASSGDRATYEQYF TGTGCCAGCAGCGGTGACAGGGCGACCTACGAGCAGTACTTC
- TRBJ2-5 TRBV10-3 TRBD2 CAISEAGGQETQYF TGTGCCATCAGTGAAGCGGGGGGGCAAGAGACCCAGTACTTC
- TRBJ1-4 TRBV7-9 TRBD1 CASSGQGGFGEKLFF TGTGCCAGCAGCGGACAGGGGGGATTTGGCGAAAAACTGTTTTTT
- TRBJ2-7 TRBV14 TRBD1 CASSGGTGGEQYF TGTGCCAGCAGCGGAGGGACAGGGGGAGAGCAGTACTTC
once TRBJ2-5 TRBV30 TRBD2 CAWSARLASTETQYF TGTGCCTGGAGCGCGCGACTAGCGAGTACAGAGACCCAGTACTTC
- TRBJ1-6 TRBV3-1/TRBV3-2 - CASSQWTEVRNSPLHF TGTGCCAGCAGCCAGTGGACAGAAGTTCGTAATTCACCCCTCCACTTT
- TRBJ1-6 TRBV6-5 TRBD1 CASSRTGDNSPLHF TGTGCCAGCAGCAGGACAGGGGACAATTCACCCCTCCACTTT
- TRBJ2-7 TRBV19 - CASSPILDNSYEQYF TGTGCCAGTAGTCCCATCTTGGACAACTCCTACGAGCAGTACTTC
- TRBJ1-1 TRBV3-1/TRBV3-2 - CASSQTTGTEAFF TGTGCCAGCAGCCAGACCACGGGCACTGAAGCTTTCTTT
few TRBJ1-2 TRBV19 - CASNVQSAGNYGYTF TGTGCCAGTAATGTCCAATCGGCAGGGAACTATGGCTACACCTTC
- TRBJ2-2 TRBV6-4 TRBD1 CASRIDRDTGELFF TGTGCCAGCAGAATAGACAGGGACACCGGGGAGCTGTTTTTT
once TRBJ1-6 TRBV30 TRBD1 CAGTGAVNSPLHF TGTGCCGGGACAGGGGCTGTTAATTCACCCCTCCACTTT
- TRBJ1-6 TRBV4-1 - CASSQAVVQANSPLHF TGCGCCAGCAGCCAAGCGGTCGTTCAGGCGAATTCACCCCTCCACTTT
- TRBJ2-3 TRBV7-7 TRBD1 CASSIGQGNTDTQYF TGTGCTAGCAGCATCGGACAGGGGAACACAGATACGCAGTATTTT
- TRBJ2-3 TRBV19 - CASRGASTDTQYF TGTGCCAGTAGGGGAGCAAGCACAGATACGCAGTATTTT
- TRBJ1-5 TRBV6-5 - CASTIMGGLNQPQHF TGTGCCAGCACCATAATGGGGGGGCTGAATCAGCCCCAGCATTTT
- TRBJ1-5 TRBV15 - CATSRGQANQPQHF TGTGCCACCAGCAGAGGACAGGCAAATCAGCCCCAGCATTTT